This TCR beta chain was obtained from a study of blood T cell repertoires in COVID-19. Sequencing was performed with immunoSEQ multiplex PCR; in TCRdb, only in-frame clones are kept and a portion is missing. The data show 81,000 or so clones, with about nine tenths seen just once and roughly 12% held by the top ten. V lost 0 bases and J 4 bases, leaving 11 bases between the germline ends. The CDR3 is 15 residues long. Germline lookup yields CDR1 SGDLS and CDR2 YYNGEE. In its sample, this clone was seen once. Sequenced input: peripheral blood. The chain combines TRBV9 with TRBJ1-5; possibly TRBD1 for D (5 bases). This TCR was sampled from a man aged 65-85 years with active or convalescent COVID-19. DNA for the CDR3: TGTGCCAGCAGCGTAGAAGGGGTTCAGAATCAGCCCCAGCATTTT. Its translation is CASSVEGVQNQPQHF.